This paragraph covers one TCR beta chain sequence. Individuals aged about 18 to 90 years were recruited from about two dozen US areas. Produced via immunoSEQ multiplex PCR; TCRdb's table is partial and in-frame only. Found here are roughly 380,000 clones, more than 75% of them singletons; the top ten hold about 1.5%. This sample was taken from a study of blood T cell repertoires in COVID-19. The CDR3 contains 13 residues. Germline V gene lookup returns CDR1 SQVTM and CDR2 ANQGSEA. Trimming took 0 bases from V and 4 from J, leaving 9 bases between them. The sample taken for sequencing was PBMCs or T cells enriched from blood (not recorded which). This clonotype was sampled from a man younger than 40 who had recovered from COVID-19. The chain combines TRBV29-1 with TRBJ1-2; no clear D. CDR3: CSVEEPVFYGYTF. The CDR3 bases are TGCAGCGTTGAAGAACCAGTTTTCTATGGCTACACCTTC.